Each of the 8 T cell receptor beta chains below was sequenced from the same sample in a study of blood T cell repertoires in COVID-19. This table comes from immunoSEQ multiplex PCR, and its TCRdb copy is limited to in-frame clones, with some not included. The sample holds about 200,000 clones, more than 75% seen once. Sequencing was carried out using peripheral blood. These TCRs come from a man in his forties or fifties with active or convalescent COVID-19.

The chain employs TRBV3-1 (or the pseudogene TRBV3-2) and TRBJ2-7, with 8 bases identical to TRBD1. This CDR3 has 15 residues. The V gene's germline CDR1 is LGHDT and CDR2 YNNKEL (reference sequence). V dropped 5 bases and J dropped 2; count of bases not matched to a gene: 8. CDR3 nucleotides: TGTGCCAGCAGCTCACAGGTGACAGGGGCCTACGAGCAGTACTTC. This codes for CASSSQVTGAYEQYF.

J is TRBJ1-2 and V is TRBV7-2; maybe TRBD1 (6 bases). V lost 5 bases, J lost 13 bases, and 17 bases lay in between. This CDR3 contains 12 residues. Per the germline V gene, CDR1 is SGHTA and CDR2 is FQGNSA. The CDR3 loop is CASSRSTGGSTF. CDR3 sequence (DNA): TGTGCCAGCAGCAGGTCGACAGGCGGGTCCACCTTC.

This rearrangement joins TRBV19 to TRBJ1-4, with 7 positions matching TRBD1. CDR1 LNHDA and CDR2 SQIVND come from the germline V gene (reference sequence). This CDR3 contains 16 residues. V lost 5 bases, J lost 3 bases, and 9 bases stayed unmatched. The CDR3 coding sequence is TGTGCCAGTAGTCGATATAGGGGGCAGGCTAATGAAAAACTGTTTTTT. Protein product: CASSRYRGQANEKLFF.

This clone appeared a few times. The V and J genes are TRBV19 and TRBJ1-5, with D possibly matching TRBD1 (5 bases). CDR3 size: 14 residues. V lost 3 bases and J 5 bases, leaving 11 bases between the germline ends. Germline loops: CDR1 LNHDA, CDR2 SQIVND (reference sequence). The CDR3 region is CASSISIQDQPQHF. CDR3 in DNA: TGTGCCAGTAGTATCTCCATACAGGATCAGCCCCAGCATTTT.

This sequence joins TRBV12-3 or TRBV12-4 and TRBJ1-1; D is undetermined. This CDR3 is 13 amino acids long. Trimming removed 4 bases from V and 1 base from J, with 7 bases in between. The CDR3 reads CASSWTGNTEAFF. CDR3 nucleotide sequence: TGTGCCAGCAGTTGGACTGGGAACACTGAAGCTTTCTTT.

This sequence joins TRBV7-9 and TRBJ2-1; D is undetermined. This CDR3 is built from 12 residues. V was clipped by 1 base and J by 6 bases, with 4 bases between them. Germline CDR1 SEHNR, CDR2 FQNEAQ (reference sequence). CDR3 bases: TGTGCCAGCAGCTTAGGGGCCAATGAGCAGTTCTTC. Translated, it gives CASSLGANEQFF.

CDR3 in amino acids: CASSHDRETTYEQYF. CDR3 sequence (DNA): TGTGCCAGCAGCCACGACAGGGAAACCACCTACGAGCAGTACTTC. V and J are TRBV4-2 and TRBJ2-7; 7 nucleotides match TRBD1. Germline CDR1 and CDR2: LGHNA and YNFKEQ. V dropped 3 bases and J dropped 2; count of bases not matched to a gene: 7. This CDR3 is built from 15 residues.

The V call is TRBV6-5, the J call TRBJ1-3, with 8 bases that match TRBD1. Germline CDR1 MNHEY, CDR2 SVGAGI. V shed 6 bases, J shed 3 bases, and the junction held 4 bases outside the gene matches. This CDR3 spans 14 amino acids. The CDR3 is CASRATGGGNTIYF. As DNA, the CDR3 is TGTGCCAGCAGGGCAACAGGGGGTGGAAACACCATATATTTT.